This TCR beta chain was identified in a study of blood T cell repertoires in COVID-19. Overall study context: Samples of COVID-19 (acute and convalescent) were obtained from the United States, Italy and Spain.

Trimming stripped 4 bases from V and 7 bases from J, with 14 bases between. The germline V gene has CDR1 MNHEY and CDR2 SVGEGT. The CDR3 extends over 14 amino acids. Authors' analysis steps: The authors estimated nucleated cell counts from reference gene primer amplification. Some clones are missing from TCRdb's copy, which holds only in-frame ones; the method was immunoSEQ multiplex PCR. The V and J calls and clone size were taken over from that table, and D and trimming were inferred from the DNA. The sample lists around 200,000 clones, 80% to 90% occurring once. This sequence originates from a woman aged 30 to 39 who had been exposed to COVID-19. The genes are TRBV6-2 or TRBV6-3 and TRBJ1-5; perhaps TRBD1 as D (6 bases). The sample taken for sequencing was PBMCs or T cells enriched from blood (not recorded which). The CDR3 sequence is CASSLTTGQQPQHF. The CDR3 nucleotides read TGTGCCAGCAGTTTGACGACAGGCCAGCAGCCCCAGCATTTT.